Listed below are T cell receptor beta chains from one sample, sequenced in a study of control samples from healthy donors and cancer patients. Here immunoSEQ multiplex PCR was the method, and the copy in TCRdb shows in-frame clones only, minus some. The sample carries about 120,000 clones, around 91% recorded once. The sequenced material came from PBMCs. These receptors were obtained from a woman in her forties or fifties with colorectal cancer. Each CDR3 is given with its conserved first and last residue. The D gene is left open where the match is weak. The size field is filled for only some rows; it gives once, few, many or a size class.

TRBJ1-4 | TRBV7-8 | NA | NA | CASSPPSFRGTNEKLFF | TGTGCCAGCAGCCCTCCGAGTTTTCGGGGAACTAATGAAAAACTGTTTTTT
TRBJ2-6 | TRBV4-2 | NA | TRBD2 | CASSQGFTSAISGANVLTF | TGTGCCAGCAGCCAAGGGTTCACTAGCGCGATCTCTGGGGCCAACGTCCTGACTTTC
TRBJ1-5 | TRBV6-1 | NA | NA | CASSEASDRDQPQHF | TGTGCCAGCAGTGAAGCGAGTGACCGAGATCAGCCCCAGCATTTT
TRBJ1-4 | TRBV7-8 | NA | NA | CASSLSRDSKKLFF | TGTGCCAGCAGCCTCAGCCGGGACTCGAAAAAACTGTTTTTT
TRBJ2-3 | TRBV3-1/TRBV3-2 | once | TRBD2 | CASSQDRIAGSLSSTDTQYF | TGTGCCAGCAGCCAAGATCGGATAGCGGGGTCTCTCTCTAGCACAGATACGCAGTATTTT
TRBJ2-3 | TRBV11-3 | NA | NA | CASSRGDRPPTDTQYF | TGTGCCAGCAGCAGAGGAGACAGGCCGCCCACAGATACGCAGTATTTT
TRBJ2-7 | TRBV9 | NA | NA | CASSVGLTAYEQYF | TGTGCCAGCAGCGTAGGCCTTACCGCCTACGAGCAGTACTTC
TRBJ2-7 | TRBV5-1 | NA | NA | CASSVQGGIAYEQYF | TGCGCCAGCAGCGTTCAGGGGGGCATTGCCTACGAGCAGTACTTC
TRBJ2-1 | TRBV5-1 | NA | TRBD2 | CASSPGTSGIGEQFF | TGCGCCAGCAGCCCTGGGACTAGCGGGATCGGTGAGCAGTTCTTC
TRBJ2-7 | TRBV5-4 | NA | NA | CASSLQSSYEQYF | TGTGCCAGCAGCTTGCAGAGCTCCTACGAGCAGTACTTC
TRBJ2-7 | TRBV7-2 | NA | NA | CASSLGTEKQTWF | TGTGCCAGCAGCTTAGGGACAGAAAAGCAAACCTGGTTC
TRBJ1-1 | TRBV29-1 | NA | NA | CSAGLNTEAFF | TGCAGCGCTGGACTGAACACTGAAGCTTTCTTT
TRBJ2-5 | TRBV25-1 | NA | NA | CASSAMDSQETQYF | TGTGCCAGCAGTGCGATGGACAGTCAAGAGACCCAGTACTTC
TRBJ1-5 | TRBV19 | NA | NA | CASSPGPGTAKMAQHF | TGTGCCAGTAGTCCTGGCCCCGGGACGGCGAAGATGGCCCAGCATTTT
TRBJ2-5 | TRBV18 | NA | NA | CASSPYRQSGETQYF | TGTGCCAGCTCACCCTATAGACAGTCAGGAGAGACCCAGTACTTC
TRBJ1-2 | TRBV12-3/TRBV12-4 | NA | NA | CASGSPNYGYTF | TGTGCCAGCGGGTCCCCTAACTATGGCTACACCTTC
TRBJ2-5 | TRBV7-2 | NA | TRBD1 | CASSLGVTRQGLETQYF | TGTGCCAGCAGCTTAGGGGTTACAAGACAGGGCCTAGAGACCCAGTACTTC
TRBJ2-5 | TRBV5-4 | NA | NA | CASSLVVFGAMETQYF | TGTGCCAGCAGCTTGGTGGTTTTCGGTGCGATGGAGACCCAGTACTTC
TRBJ2-2 | TRBV19 | few | NA | CASSTYNTGELFF | TGTGCCAGTAGTACCTACAACACCGGGGAGCTGTTTTTT
TRBJ2-3 | TRBV27 | NA | NA | CATSTWPSTDTQYF | TGTGCCACCTCTACCTGGCCCAGCACAGATACGCAGTATTTT
TRBJ1-5 | TRBV7-9 | NA | NA | CASSAPPSGTNNQPQHF | TGTGCCAGCAGCGCCCCCCCATCAGGGACAAATAATCAGCCCCAGCATTTT
TRBJ2-7 | TRBV2 | few | TRBD2 | CASSAMTSGSGEQYF | TGTGCCAGCAGCGCTATGACTAGCGGGAGTGGAGAGCAGTACTTC
TRBJ2-5 | TRBV21-1 | once | NA | CASSKEGGVIERNPKRDPVRTQYF | TGTGCCAGCAGCAAGGAGGGGGGAGTGATAGAGCGCAACCCGAAAAGAGACCCAGTAAGGACCCAGTACTTC
TRBJ1-1 | TRBV19 | NA | NA | CASSPPPRNTEAFF | TGTGCCAGTAGTCCCCCCCCCAGGAACACTGAAGCTTTCTTT
TRBJ2-5 | TRBV7-8 | once | TRBD2 | CASSLEGLAGETQYF | TGTGCCAGCAGCTTAGAGGGGCTAGCGGGGGAGACCCAGTACTTC
TRBJ2-1 | TRBV30 | NA | TRBD2 | CAWSPGGPYNEQFF | TGTGCCTGGAGTCCGGGGGGGCCCTACAATGAGCAGTTCTTC
TRBJ2-3 | TRBV27 | NA | NA | CASSFSLGDYTDTQYF | TGTGCCAGCAGTTTTTCGTTGGGGGATTACACAGATACGCAGTATTTT
TRBJ2-5 | TRBV29-1 | NA | TRBD1 | CSVRTGRAETQYF | TGCAGCGTGCGGACAGGCCGTGCCGAGACCCAGTACTTC
TRBJ1-2 | TRBV2 | NA | NA | CASRDDGFYGYTF | TGTGCCAGCAGGGACGACGGTTTCTATGGCTACACCTTC
TRBJ2-1 | TRBV2 | NA | NA | CASSSGGTRYNEQFF | TGTGCCAGCAGTAGCGGCGGTACCAGGTACAATGAGCAGTTCTTC
TRBJ1-5 | TRBV28 | NA | NA | CASSFDQGGQPQHF | TGTGCCAGCAGTTTTGATCAGGGTGGACAGCCCCAGCATTTT
TRBJ2-7 | TRBV11-2 | NA | NA | CASRSPQSYEQYF | TGTGCCAGCAGATCACCCCAATCCTACGAGCAGTACTTC
TRBJ1-6 | TRBV19 | NA | TRBD1 | CASSTSTGPGSPLHF | TGTGCCAGTAGTACCTCGACAGGGCCAGGTTCACCCCTCCACTTT
TRBJ2-5 | TRBV7-9 | NA | TRBD2 | CASSLLLAGGQQETQYF | TGTGCCAGCAGCTTACTACTAGCGGGGGGACAACAAGAGACCCAGTACTTC
TRBJ1-1 | TRBV6-4 | NA | NA | CASSGNGAKNTEAFF | TGTGCCAGCAGCGGGAACGGGGCCAAGAACACTGAAGCTTTCTTT
TRBJ2-7 | TRBV27 | NA | TRBD1 | CASSLSGTGTYEQYF | TGTGCCAGCAGTTTATCAGGGACAGGGACTTACGAGCAGTACTTC
TRBJ2-3 | TRBV12-3/TRBV12-4 | NA | NA | CASSLQGADTQYF | TGTGCCAGCAGTTTGCAGGGTGCAGATACGCAGTATTTT
TRBJ1-2 | TRBV6-6 | NA | NA | CASSSDSYGYTF | TGTGCCAGCAGTTCAGACAGCTATGGCTACACCTTC
TRBJ2-2 | TRBV27 | NA | TRBD2 | CASSFTPGLVRTGELFF | TGTGCCAGCAGTTTTACCCCAGGACTAGTTAGGACCGGGGAGCTGTTTTTT
TRBJ2-2 | TRBV11-1 | NA | TRBD1 | CASSLFKGAAGELFF | TGTGCCAGCAGCTTATTCAAGGGGGCGGCCGGGGAGCTGTTTTTT
TRBJ1-1 | TRBV7-9 | NA | NA | CASSLVEGTEAFF | TGTGCCAGCAGCTTAGTCGAGGGCACTGAAGCTTTCTTT
TRBJ2-5 | TRBV10-2 | NA | NA | CASSESSGWPETQYF | TGCGCCAGCAGTGAGTCATCCGGCTGGCCGGAGACCCAGTACTTC
TRBJ1-1 | TRBV6-1 | NA | NA | CASSANPTAMNTEAFF | TGTGCCAGCAGTGCAAACCCGACAGCAATGAACACTGAAGCTTTCTTT
TRBJ1-2 | TRBV3-1/TRBV3-2 | NA | NA | CASSQPGLSEDYTF | TGTGCCAGCAGCCAGCCGGGTCTTTCGGAGGACTACACCTTC
TRBJ2-5 | TRBV24-1 | once | NA | CATSRADQETQYF | TGTGCCACTAGCCGGGCCGACCAAGAGACCCAGTACTTC
TRBJ2-7 | TRBV27 | NA | NA | CASSSPTYEQYF | TGTGCCAGCAGTTCCCCAACCTACGAGCAGTACTTC
TRBJ1-6 | TRBV30 | NA | NA | CAWKITGLASPLHF | TGTGCCTGGAAGATTACAGGGCTCGCCTCACCCCTCCACTTT
TRBJ2-1 | TRBV11-2 | NA | NA | CASVRGQGGLDEQFF | TGTGCCAGCGTAAGGGGGCAGGGGGGCCTGGATGAGCAGTTCTTC
TRBJ1-3 | TRBV15 | NA | NA | CATRKGQVSGNTIYF | TGTGCCACCAGGAAGGGGCAGGTGTCTGGAAACACCATATATTTT
TRBJ1-2 | TRBV7-2 | NA | TRBD1 | CASSSTGGLYGYTF | TGTGCCAGCAGCTCGACAGGGGGCCTCTATGGCTACACCTTC